This is a list of T cell receptor beta chains from one sample in a study of T-cell memory formation after mild COVID-19. From the 5' RACE reads, TCRdb called clonotypes with MiXCR, one entry per CDR3 protein. The repertoire holds approximately 390,000 distinct CDR3 sequences, 16% seen once, with 20% to 25% in the top ten. Sample: PBMCs or a T cell subset sorted from them (not recorded which). These TCRs come from a man aged 18 to 30 who had mild COVID-19 (a few samples of this study predate the infection). Cell type and time point are not known. Both conserved end residues are trimmed from each CDR3. D genes are given only for firm matches.

v_call	d_call	cdr3_aa
TRBV6-6	NA	ASSDPLTVNTEAF
TRBV7-2	NA	ASSLYGPRAF
TRBV7-3	NA	ASSSGVDTNEQF
TRBV10-3	NA	ASRDAETQY
TRBV7-2	NA	ASSLGRLPETQY
TRBV6-1	TRBD1	ASRLGQGRRRDYGYT
TRBV18	TRBD1	ASSPPGGRSETQY
TRBV7-2	NA	ASSLEPLPNNEQF
TRBV7-2	TRBD1	ASSPTRQGTNSPLH
TRBV27	NA	ASKLGDLSAYGYT
TRBV7-9	TRBD1	ASSTTGTGSTDTQY
TRBV20-1	NA	SAKSGASSYNSPLH
TRBV12-5	TRBD1	ASGLDRGYGYT
TRBV6-2/TRBV6-3	TRBD2	ASSYPFFRTSGGAFNEQF
TRBV5-1	NA	ASSLDSPYNQPQH
TRBV20-1	NA	SARVIGPWGNTEAF
TRBV7-2	NA	ASSIHPGGGDTNYGYT
TRBV7-2	NA	ASSLRGVTTSTDTQY
TRBV12-3/TRBV12-4	NA	ASSLSGGGSSNQPQH
TRBV5-4	NA	ASSLFREGGQETQY
TRBV5-1	NA	ASSLGQQPDTQY
TRBV29-1	NA	SVEDARAGNVSGELF
TRBV18	NA	ASSPPGLSSYEQY
TRBV2	NA	ASSGGNQPQH
TRBV4-3	TRBD2	ASSQGAAGQETQY
TRBV20-1	TRBD2	SARVIAGGYNEQF
TRBV2	TRBD1	DSSDEGANYGYT
TRBV6-5	TRBD1	ASSQTTRERGHEQF
TRBV7-2	NA	ASSLALRTTYT
TRBV7-3	NA	ASSLAYGDGYT
TRBV28	TRBD2	ASSLIGLAGGITDTQY
TRBV3-1	NA	ASSSGPRGISGELF
TRBV19	NA	ASTSDHGSSAF
TRBV5-1	NA	ASSLEGQRNSPLH
TRBV30	NA	ARDRGHYGYT
TRBV9	TRBD2	ASSVGPGGTGELF
TRBV5-1	NA	ASRQFQETQY
TRBV5-1	TRBD1	ASSLRDRVTEQY
TRBV20-1	NA	SATGTRNTGELF
TRBV15	NA	ATSRGQLDYEQY
TRBV7-2	TRBD1	ASRPPGQGNVDTQY
TRBV4-1	NA	ASSQAEEGRTDTQY
TRBV14	NA	ASSQAFKITDTQY
TRBV4-1	NA	ASSHIQGNTEAF
TRBV7-3	NA	ASSKPDGKLF
TRBV11-2	TRBD1	ASSVRTGEAIY
TRBV6-6	NA	ASSYSRLLGHRGGDEQF
TRBV4-3	TRBD1	ASSHGTASYNEQF
TRBV12-3/TRBV12-4	TRBD1	ASSRQGAQTQY
TRBV27	NA	ASSFSAVSGELF
TRBV7-3	TRBD2	ASSLTPPGLGATQY
TRBV7-9	NA	ASSSLQGRLRRPEAF
TRBV7-9	TRBD1	ASSFKGQPYNEQF
TRBV7-9	NA	ASSLTSSVTGELF
TRBV7-9	TRBD2	ASSLVLAGGDTQY